This TCR beta chain was identified in a study of blood T cells in healthy people across ages. For the second PCR, which ran for about 6 to 11 cycles, a sample-barcoded 5' primer and a J-beta primer mix were used. TCRdb reanalysed the 5' RACE reads using MiXCR and keeps one entry per CDR3 protein. The sample lists some 730,000 distinct CDR3 sequences; 22% were seen once. Comment on this clonotype: The target antigen is unknown.

Samples had at least 6 million PBMCs isolated from them. Study-level results: Per-million-T-cell TCR beta diversity fell roughly linearly with age.

Germline lookup yields CDR1 DFQATT and CDR2 SNEGSKA (reference sequence). Trimming stripped 2 bases from V and 2 bases from J, with 8 bases between. This CDR3 comprises 13 residues. Sequencing was performed on blood. The sequence derives from a man between 70 and 80 years old in good health. The J gene is TRBJ2-3, the V gene TRBV20-1, with D uncertain. In DNA form, the CDR3 reads TGCAGTGCTAGAAGGCAGAACACAGATACGCAGTATTTT. Amino acid sequence: CSARRQNTDTQYF.